This TCR beta chain was captured by sequencing in a study of T cell repertoires in aging, cancer and after chemotherapy. Turning to the study itself: Donor ages fell into six groups from 30 or younger up to 70 or older. Overall study results and limits: Thymic emigration or peripheral T cell expansion may be impaired by lymphoid organ infiltration in hematological cancer. Untreated cancer patients had significantly lower blood TCR diversity than age-matched healthy donors. Healthy donors lost TCR diversity with age mainly through richness, cancer patients through richness and evenness.

The CDR3 is 17 residues long. Germline assignment: CDR1 MNHNY and CDR2 SVGAGI (reference sequence). Unmatched junction bases numbered 9, after V lost 2 bases and J lost 1 base. The sample holds a few counts of this clonotype. Its target is unknown. Amplification of TCR beta used genomic DNA extracted from peripheral blood. TRB rearrangements spanning V, D and J were amplified using mixed TRB-A/B primers. TCRdb passed the multiplex PCR reads through MiXCR, listing each CDR3 protein once. The sample contains 4,000 to 5,000 distinct CDR3 sequences, around 28% of which appear only once. The sequenced sample was blood. This clonotype was obtained from a human donor with a blood cancer. V is TRBV6-6 and J is TRBJ2-3, with TRBD2 identical over 7 bases. The CDR3 DNA reads as TGTGCCAGCAGTTACGGGGGGGGGTCCCCGGGCACAGATACGCAGTATTTT. Translated: CASSYGGGSPGTDTQYF.